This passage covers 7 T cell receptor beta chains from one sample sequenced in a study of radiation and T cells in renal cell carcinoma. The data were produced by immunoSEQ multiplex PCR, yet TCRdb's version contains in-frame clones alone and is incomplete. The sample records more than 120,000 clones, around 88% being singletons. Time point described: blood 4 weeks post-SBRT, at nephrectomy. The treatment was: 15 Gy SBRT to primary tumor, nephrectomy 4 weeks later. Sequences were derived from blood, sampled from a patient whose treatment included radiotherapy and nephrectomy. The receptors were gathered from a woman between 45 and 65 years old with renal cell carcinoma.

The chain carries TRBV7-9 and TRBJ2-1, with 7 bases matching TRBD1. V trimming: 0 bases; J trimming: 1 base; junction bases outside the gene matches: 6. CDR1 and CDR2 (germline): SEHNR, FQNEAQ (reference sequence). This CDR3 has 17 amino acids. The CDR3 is CASSLAREQGSYNEQFF. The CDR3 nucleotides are TGTGCCAGCAGCTTAGCGAGAGAACAGGGGTCCTACAATGAGCAGTTCTTC.

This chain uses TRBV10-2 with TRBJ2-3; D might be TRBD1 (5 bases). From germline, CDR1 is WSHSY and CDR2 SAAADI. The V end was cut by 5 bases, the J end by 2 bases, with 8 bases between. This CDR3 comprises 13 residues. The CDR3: CASSTGDTDTQYF. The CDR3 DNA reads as TGCGCCAGCAGTACAGGAGACACAGATACGCAGTATTTT.

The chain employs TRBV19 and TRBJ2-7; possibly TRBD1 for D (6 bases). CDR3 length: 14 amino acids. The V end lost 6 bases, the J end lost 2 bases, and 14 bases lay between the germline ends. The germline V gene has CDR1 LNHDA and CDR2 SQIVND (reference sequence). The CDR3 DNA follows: TGTGCCAGTAGCTACAGGGTGAGGACCTACGAGCAGTACTTC. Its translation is CASSYRVRTYEQYF. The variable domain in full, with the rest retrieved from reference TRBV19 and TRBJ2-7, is DGGITQSPKYLFRKEGQNVTLSCEQNLNHDAMYWYRQDPGQGLRLIYYSQIVNDFQKGDIAEGYSVSREKKESFPLTVTSAQKNPTAFYLCASSYRVRTYEQYFGPGTRLTVT.

The CDR3 coding sequence is TGTGCCAGCAGAGAGTCAGGGTCGGGGGATGAAAAACTGTTTTTT. Translation gives CASRESGSGDEKLFF. The V gene is TRBV2, the J gene TRBJ1-4; D may be TRBD1 (5 bases). V was cut by 6 bases and J by 6 bases, with 17 bases left in between. CDR1 SNHLY and CDR2 FYNNEI come from the germline V gene. The length of the CDR3 is 15 residues. Variable domain in full (rest from reference TRBV2 and TRBJ1-4): EPEVTQTPSHQVTQMGQEVILRCVPISNHLYFYWYRQILGQKVEFLVSFYNNEISEKSEIFDDQFSVERPDGSNFTLKIRSTKLEDSAMYFCASRESGSGDEKLFFGSGTQLSVL.

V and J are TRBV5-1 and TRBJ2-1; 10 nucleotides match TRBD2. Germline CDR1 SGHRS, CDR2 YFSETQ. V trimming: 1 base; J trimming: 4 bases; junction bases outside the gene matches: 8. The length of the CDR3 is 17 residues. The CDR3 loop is CASSLYRTSGEYNEQFF. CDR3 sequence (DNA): TGCGCCAGCAGCTTGTATCGTACTAGCGGGGAATACAATGAGCAGTTCTTC. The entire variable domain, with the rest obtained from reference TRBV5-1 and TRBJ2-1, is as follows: KAGVTQTPRYLIKTRGQQVTLSCSPISGHRSVSWYQQTPGQGLQFLFEYFSETQRNKGNFPGRFSGRQFSNSRSEMNVSTLELGDSALYLCASSLYRTSGEYNEQFFGPGTRLTVL.

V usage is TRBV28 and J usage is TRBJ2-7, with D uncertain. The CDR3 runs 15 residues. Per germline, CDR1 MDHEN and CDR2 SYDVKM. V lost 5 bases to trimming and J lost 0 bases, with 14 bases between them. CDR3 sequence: CASSLPIRSSYEQYF. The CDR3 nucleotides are TGTGCCAGCAGTCTACCGATCCGAAGCTCCTACGAGCAGTACTTC.

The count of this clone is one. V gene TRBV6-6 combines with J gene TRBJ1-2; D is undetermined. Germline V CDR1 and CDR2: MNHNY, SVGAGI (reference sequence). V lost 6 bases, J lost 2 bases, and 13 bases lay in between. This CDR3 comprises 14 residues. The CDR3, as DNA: TGTGCCAGCAGGGGCGGGGAGGAAAACTATGGCTACACCTTC. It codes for CASRGGEENYGYTF.